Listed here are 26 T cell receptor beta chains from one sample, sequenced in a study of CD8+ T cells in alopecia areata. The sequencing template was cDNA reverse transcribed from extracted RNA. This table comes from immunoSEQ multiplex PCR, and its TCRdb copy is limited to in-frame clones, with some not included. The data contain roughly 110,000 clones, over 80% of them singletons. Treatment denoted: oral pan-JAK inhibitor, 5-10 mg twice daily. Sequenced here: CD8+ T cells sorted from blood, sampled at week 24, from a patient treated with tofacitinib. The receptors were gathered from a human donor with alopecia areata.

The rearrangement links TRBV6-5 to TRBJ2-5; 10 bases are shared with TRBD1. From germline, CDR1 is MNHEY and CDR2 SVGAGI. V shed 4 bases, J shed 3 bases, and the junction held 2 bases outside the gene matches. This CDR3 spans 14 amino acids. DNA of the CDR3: TGTGCCAGCAGTTGGGACAGGGGTGAAGAGACCCAGTACTTC. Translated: CASSWDRGEETQYF.

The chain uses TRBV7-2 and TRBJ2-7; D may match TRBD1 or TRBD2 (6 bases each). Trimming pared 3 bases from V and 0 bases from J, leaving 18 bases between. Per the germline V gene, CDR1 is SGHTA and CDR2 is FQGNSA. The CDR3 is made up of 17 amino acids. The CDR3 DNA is TGTGCCAGCAGCTTGGTTGGTGGGGGGCCCAGCTCCTACGAGCAGTACTTC. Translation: CASSLVGGGPSSYEQYF.

In DNA, the CDR3 is TGTGCCAGCAGTTACTCTCCAATGGGGACTGAAGCTTTCTTT. Amino acid sequence: CASSYSPMGTEAFF. The chain recombines TRBV6-5 with TRBJ1-1; no firm D call. The V gene lost 0 bases and the J gene lost 5 bases, with 10 bases spanning the gap. The CDR3 runs to 14 residues. Germline V CDR1 and CDR2: MNHEY, SVGAGI.

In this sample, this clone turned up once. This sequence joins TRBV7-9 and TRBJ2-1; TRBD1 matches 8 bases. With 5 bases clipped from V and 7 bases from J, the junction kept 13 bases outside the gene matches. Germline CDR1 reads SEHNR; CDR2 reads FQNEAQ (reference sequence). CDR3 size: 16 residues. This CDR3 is CASSHHRDRPSNEQFF. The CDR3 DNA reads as TGTGCCAGCAGCCATCATCGGGACAGGCCCAGTAATGAGCAGTTCTTC. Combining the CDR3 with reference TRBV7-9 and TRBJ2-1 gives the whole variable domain DTGVSQNPRHKITKRGQNVTFRCDPISEHNRLYWYRQTLGQGPEFLTYFQNEAQLEKSRLLSDRFSAERPKGSFSTLEIQRTEQGDSAMYLCASSHHRDRPSNEQFFGPGTRLTVL.

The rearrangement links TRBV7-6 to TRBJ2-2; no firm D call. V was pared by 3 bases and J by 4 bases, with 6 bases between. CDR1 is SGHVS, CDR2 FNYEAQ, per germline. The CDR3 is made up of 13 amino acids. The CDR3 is CASSFLGTGELFF. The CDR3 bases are TGTGCCAGCAGCTTCCTTGGCACCGGGGAGCTGTTTTTT. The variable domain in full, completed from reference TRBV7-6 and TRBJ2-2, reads GAGVSQSPRYKVTKRGQDVALRCDPISGHVSLYWYRQALGQGPEFLTYFNYEAQQDKSGLPNDRFSAERPEGSISTLTIQRTEQRDSAMYRCASSFLGTGELFFGEGSRLTVL.

The CDR3 region has the DNA TGTGCCAGCAGCTTGGACAGCTTAGCCAAAAACATTCAGTACTTC. Encoded protein: CASSLDSLAKNIQYF. The rearrangement links TRBV5-4 to TRBJ2-4; D remains ambiguous. The germline CDR1 and CDR2 sequences are SGHNT and YYREEE (reference sequence). This CDR3 has 15 residues. Trimming took 0 bases from V and 0 from J, leaving 7 bases between them.

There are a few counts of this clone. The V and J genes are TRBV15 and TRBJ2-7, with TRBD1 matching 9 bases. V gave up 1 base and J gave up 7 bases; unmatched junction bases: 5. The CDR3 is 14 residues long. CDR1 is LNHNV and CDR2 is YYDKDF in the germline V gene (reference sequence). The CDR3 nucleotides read TGTGCCACCAGCAGAGGACAGGGGGGGCGAGAGCAGTACTTC. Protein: CATSRGQGGREQYF.

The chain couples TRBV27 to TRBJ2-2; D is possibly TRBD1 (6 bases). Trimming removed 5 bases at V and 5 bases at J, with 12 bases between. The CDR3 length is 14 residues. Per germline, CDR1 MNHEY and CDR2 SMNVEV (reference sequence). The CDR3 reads CASSVEGGTGELFF. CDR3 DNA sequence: TGTGCCAGCAGTGTAGAAGGGGGAACCGGGGAGCTGTTTTTT.

The CDR3 protein is CAITRDHLGPGDYEQYF. DNA of the CDR3: TGTGCCATCACCCGGGACCACTTGGGGCCCGGGGACTACGAGCAGTACTTC. V is TRBV10-3 and J is TRBJ2-7; D tentatively fits TRBD1 or TRBD2 (5 bases each). Trimming cost V 7 bases and J 3 bases, with 25 bases left between them. The CDR3 extends over 17 amino acids. Germline V gene sequence: CDR1 ENHRY, CDR2 SYGVKD.

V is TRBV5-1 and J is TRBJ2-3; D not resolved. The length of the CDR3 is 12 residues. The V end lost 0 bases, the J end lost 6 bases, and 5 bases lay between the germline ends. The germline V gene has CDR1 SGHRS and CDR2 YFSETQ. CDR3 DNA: TGCGCCAGCAGCTTGGCAAGGGATACGCAGTATTTT. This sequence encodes CASSLARDTQYF.

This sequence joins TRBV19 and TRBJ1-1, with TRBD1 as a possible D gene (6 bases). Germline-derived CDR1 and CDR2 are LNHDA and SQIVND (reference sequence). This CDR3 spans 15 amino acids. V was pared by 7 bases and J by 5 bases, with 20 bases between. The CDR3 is CASKLTFTGITEAFF. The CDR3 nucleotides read TGTGCCAGTAAGTTAACCTTCACAGGGATTACTGAAGCTTTCTTT.

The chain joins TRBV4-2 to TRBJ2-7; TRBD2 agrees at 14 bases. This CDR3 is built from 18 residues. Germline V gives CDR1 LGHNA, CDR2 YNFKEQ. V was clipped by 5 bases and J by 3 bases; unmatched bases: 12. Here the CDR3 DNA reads TGTGCCAGCAGCTTAAGACTAGCGGGGGGGGTAGTAGTCTACGAGCAGTACTTC. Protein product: CASSLRLAGGVVVYEQYF.

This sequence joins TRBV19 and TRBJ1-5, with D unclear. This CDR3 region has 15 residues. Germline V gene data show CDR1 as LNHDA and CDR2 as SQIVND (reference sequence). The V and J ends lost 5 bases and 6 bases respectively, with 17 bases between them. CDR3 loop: CASSPGVQGGQPQHF. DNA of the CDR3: TGTGCCAGTAGTCCCGGGGTTCAAGGTGGTCAGCCCCAGCATTTT.

In DNA form, the CDR3 reads TGTGCCAGCAGCAGAGGTGGGGGTTTAGGAATGAATGAGCAGTTCTTC. Its protein is CASSRGGGLGMNEQFF. J is TRBJ2-1 and V is TRBV5-6, with D possibly called TRBD1 or TRBD2 (5 bases each). Trimming removed 4 bases from V and 7 bases from J, with 21 bases in between. Per germline, CDR1 SGHDT and CDR2 YYEEEE. This CDR3 is built from 16 residues.

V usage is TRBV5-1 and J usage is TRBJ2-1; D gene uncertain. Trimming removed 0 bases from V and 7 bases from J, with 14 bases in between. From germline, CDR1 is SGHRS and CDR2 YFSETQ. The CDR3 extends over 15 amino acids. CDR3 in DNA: TGCGCCAGCAGCTTGGCGGTCGGAGCGTTGAATGAGCAGTTCTTC. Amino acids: CASSLAVGALNEQFF.

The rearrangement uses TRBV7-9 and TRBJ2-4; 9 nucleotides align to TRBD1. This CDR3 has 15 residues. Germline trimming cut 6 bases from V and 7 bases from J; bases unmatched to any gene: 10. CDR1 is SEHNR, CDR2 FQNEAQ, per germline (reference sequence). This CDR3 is CASRGSGTGQNIQYF. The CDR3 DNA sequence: TGTGCCAGCAGGGGATCCGGGACAGGGCAGAACATTCAGTACTTC.

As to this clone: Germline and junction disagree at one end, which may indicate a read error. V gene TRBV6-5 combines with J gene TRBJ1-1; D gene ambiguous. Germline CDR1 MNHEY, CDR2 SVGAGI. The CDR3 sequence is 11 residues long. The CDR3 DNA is TGTGCCAGCAGTTACTCGACACTAAGGATCTTT. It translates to CASSYSTLRIF.

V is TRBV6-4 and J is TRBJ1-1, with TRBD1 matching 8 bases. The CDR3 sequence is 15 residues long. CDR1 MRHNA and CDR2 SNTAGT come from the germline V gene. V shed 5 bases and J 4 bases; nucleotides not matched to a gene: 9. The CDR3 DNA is TGTGCCAGCAGTTTACCAGGGGGCGGAGGCACTGAAGCTTTCTTT. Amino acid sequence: CASSLPGGGGTEAFF.

CDR3 in amino acids: CAISESVNTGELFF. The CDR3 coding sequence is TGTGCCATCAGTGAGTCGGTTAACACCGGGGAGCTGTTTTTT. The chain joins TRBV10-3 to TRBJ2-2; D remains ambiguous. In germline, CDR1 is ENHRY, CDR2 SYGVKD. V lost 0 bases and J lost 2, with 4 bases in between. There are 14 residues in the CDR3.

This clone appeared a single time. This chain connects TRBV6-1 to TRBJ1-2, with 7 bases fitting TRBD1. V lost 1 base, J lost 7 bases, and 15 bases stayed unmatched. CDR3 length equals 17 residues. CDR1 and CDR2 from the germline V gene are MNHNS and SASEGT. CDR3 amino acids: CASSEVAGQLLGRGYTF. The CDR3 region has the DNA TGTGCCAGCAGTGAAGTAGCGGGACAGCTCCTGGGGCGTGGCTACACCTTC.

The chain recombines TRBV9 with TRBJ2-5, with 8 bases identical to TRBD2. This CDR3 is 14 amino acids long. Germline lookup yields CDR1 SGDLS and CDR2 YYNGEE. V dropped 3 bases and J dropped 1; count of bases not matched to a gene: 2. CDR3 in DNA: TGTGCCAGCAGCGATGGGACTAGCCAAGAGACCCAGTACTTC. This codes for CASSDGTSQETQYF.

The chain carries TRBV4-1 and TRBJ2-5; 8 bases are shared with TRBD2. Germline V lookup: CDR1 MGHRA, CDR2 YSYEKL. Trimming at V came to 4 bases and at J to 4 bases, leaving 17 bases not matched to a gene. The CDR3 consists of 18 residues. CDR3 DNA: TGCGCCAGCAGCCCAGAGCTAGCGGGCCCCCCTCGGGGAGAGACCCAGTACTTC. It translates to CASSPELAGPPRGETQYF.

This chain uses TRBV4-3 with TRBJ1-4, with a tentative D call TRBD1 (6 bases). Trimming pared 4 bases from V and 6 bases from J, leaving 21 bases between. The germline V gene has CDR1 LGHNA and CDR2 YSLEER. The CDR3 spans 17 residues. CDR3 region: CASSRFLRQQGYEKLFF. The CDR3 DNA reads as TGCGCCAGCAGCCGATTCTTACGACAACAGGGTTATGAAAAACTGTTTTTT.

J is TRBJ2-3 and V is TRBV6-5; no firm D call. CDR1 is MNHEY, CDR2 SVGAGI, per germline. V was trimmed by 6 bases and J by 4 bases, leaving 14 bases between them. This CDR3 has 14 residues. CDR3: CASSSGRAPDTQYF. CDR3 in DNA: TGTGCCAGCAGCTCCGGCCGGGCCCCAGATACGCAGTATTTT.

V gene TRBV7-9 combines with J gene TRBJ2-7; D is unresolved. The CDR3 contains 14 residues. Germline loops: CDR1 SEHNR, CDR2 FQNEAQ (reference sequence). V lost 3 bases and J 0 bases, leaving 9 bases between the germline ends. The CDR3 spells CASSFSVTSYEQYF. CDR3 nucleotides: TGTGCCAGCAGCTTTAGTGTAACCTCCTACGAGCAGTACTTC.

Written as DNA, the CDR3 is TGTGCCAGCAGCTTATTAACCAGCTACGAGCAGTACTTC. Amino acid sequence: CASSLLTSYEQYF. The rearrangement uses TRBV7-9 and TRBJ2-7; no clear D. The CDR3 loop spans 13 amino acids. Germline lookup yields CDR1 SEHNR and CDR2 FQNEAQ (reference sequence). Trimming took off 2 bases at V and 3 bases at J, with 8 bases between the two ends.